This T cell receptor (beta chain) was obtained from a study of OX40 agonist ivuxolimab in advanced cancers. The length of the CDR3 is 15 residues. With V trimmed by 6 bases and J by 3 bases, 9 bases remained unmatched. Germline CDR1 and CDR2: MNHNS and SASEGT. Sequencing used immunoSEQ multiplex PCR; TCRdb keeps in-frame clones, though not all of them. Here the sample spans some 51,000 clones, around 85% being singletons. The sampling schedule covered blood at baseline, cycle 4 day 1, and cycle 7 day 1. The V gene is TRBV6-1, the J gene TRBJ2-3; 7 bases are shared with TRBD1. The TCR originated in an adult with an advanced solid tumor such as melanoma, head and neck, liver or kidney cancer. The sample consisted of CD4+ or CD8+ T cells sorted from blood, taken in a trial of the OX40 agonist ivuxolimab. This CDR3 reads CASSLRDRETDTQYF. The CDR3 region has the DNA TGTGCCAGCAGCCTGAGGGACAGAGAAACAGATACGCAGTATTTT.